Shown below are 22 T cell receptor beta chains from a single sample sequenced in a study of T cell responses to AZD1222 COVID-19 vaccine. Generated by immunoSEQ multiplex PCR, the TCRdb table keeps only in-frame clones and is missing some. There are fewer than 150,000 clones in the sample; around 90% occur only once, and about 4% lies in the top ten. Sequenced material: peripheral blood, taken 28 days after the second AZD1222 dose. These receptors came from an adult who received the AZD1222 COVID-19 vaccine.

The chain links TRBV6-1 to TRBJ2-3; maybe TRBD2 (6 bases). Trimming shortened V by 2 bases and J by 1 base, and 10 bases separated the two germline ends. The V gene's germline CDR1 is MNHNS and CDR2 SASEGT. This CDR3 is 15 amino acids long. The CDR3 region is CASSERGLGTDTQYF. For the CDR3, the DNA is TGTGCCAGCAGTGAACGGGGGTTGGGCACAGATACGCAGTATTTT.

The chain employs TRBV14 and TRBJ2-5; D ambiguous. Trimming removed 4 bases at V and 5 bases at J, with 8 bases between. Germline V lookup: CDR1 SGHDN, CDR2 FVKESK. This CDR3 has 12 amino acids. The DNA of the CDR3 is TGTGCCAGCAGCCCGCTGGGGGAGACCCAGTACTTC. It translates to CASSPLGETQYF.

The chain couples TRBV5-6 to TRBJ1-3; TRBD1 aligns across 7 bases. J lost 4 bases, V lost 5 bases, and 3 bases had no gene match. Germline V CDR1 and CDR2: SGHDT, YYEEEE. This CDR3 comprises 13 residues. CDR3 nucleotides: TGTGCCAGCAGACAGACAGGGGGAAACACCATATATTTT. Its protein product is CASRQTGGNTIYF.

The gene calls are TRBV4-3 and TRBJ1-2; D gene uncertain. Germline lookup yields CDR1 LGHNA and CDR2 YSLEER. The CDR3 totals 13 residues. Trimming shortened V by 3 bases and J by 1 base, and 6 bases separated the two germline ends. Here the CDR3 DNA reads TGCGCCAGCAGCCATGAGATTAACTATGGCTACACCTTC. Protein product: CASSHEINYGYTF.

The chain uses TRBV18 and TRBJ2-7, with D perhaps matching TRBD1 (6 bases). This CDR3 spans 14 amino acids. Germline V lookup: CDR1 KGHSH, CDR2 LQKENI. V was clipped by 3 bases and J by 3 bases, with 12 bases between them. CDR3 residues: CASSPRDKFYEQYF. The CDR3 coding sequence is TGTGCCAGCTCACCCCGGGACAAATTCTACGAGCAGTACTTC.

This chain uses TRBV4-3 with TRBJ2-7; the D is unclear. The CDR3 loop spans 15 amino acids. V was trimmed by 0 bases and J by 3 bases, leaving 12 bases between them. Germline V gene data show CDR1 as LGHNA and CDR2 as YSLEER. For the CDR3, the DNA is TGCGCCAGCAGCCAAGATCAAGGCGAGTTCTACGAGCAGTACTTC. As protein: CASSQDQGEFYEQYF.

The chain recombines TRBV19 with TRBJ1-6; maybe TRBD1 (5 bases). The germline CDR1 and CDR2 sequences are LNHDA and SQIVND (reference sequence). This CDR3 has 16 residues. Trimming pared 7 bases from V and 6 bases from J, leaving 19 bases between. CDR3 amino acids: CASTRGGGGPNSPLHF. CDR3 sequence (DNA): TGTGCCAGTACGAGGGGCGGAGGAGGTCCTAATTCACCCCTCCACTTT.

The chain carries TRBV6-4 and TRBJ1-5; D is unclear. Germline lookup yields CDR1 MRHNA and CDR2 SNTAGT. V lost 3 bases and J 0 bases, leaving 3 bases between the germline ends. This CDR3 is built from 13 residues. The CDR3 nucleotides are TGTGCCAGCAGTGAGGGTAGCAATCAGCCCCAGCATTTT. It encodes CASSEGSNQPQHF.

The CDR3 reads CASSQGGTNYGYTF. CDR3 coding DNA: TGTGCCAGCAGCCAAGGCGGGACCAACTATGGCTACACCTTC. This sequence joins TRBV4-2 and TRBJ1-2, with D possibly TRBD1 on 5 matching bases. The germline V gene encodes CDR1 LGHNA and CDR2 YNFKEQ. The CDR3 is 14 residues long. The V end lost 1 base, the J end lost 2 bases, and 8 bases lay between the germline ends.

The chain links TRBV5-8 to TRBJ2-2, with a tentative D call TRBD1 (5 bases). Looked up from germline, CDR1 is SGHTS and CDR2 is YDEGEE. CDR3 length: 15 residues. The V gene lost 1 base and the J gene lost 3 bases, with 10 bases spanning the gap. The CDR3 DNA sequence: TGTGCCAGCAGCTTGCGATTAGGGGACACCGGGGAGCTGTTTTTT. The encoded protein is CASSLRLGDTGELFF.

The chain uses TRBV30 and TRBJ1-2; no definite D call. Deletions cut 0 bases from V and 6 bases from J, with 5 bases between. Germline V gives CDR1 GTSNPN, CDR2 SVGIG (reference sequence). CDR3 length: 11 amino acids. CDR3 residues: CAWSVENGYTF. CDR3 DNA sequence: TGTGCCTGGAGTGTAGAGAATGGCTACACCTTC.

This clone was seen just once. This chain joins TRBV7-9 and TRBJ1-6; no reliable D call. The CDR3 consists of 15 residues. CDR1 is SEHNR, CDR2 FQNEAQ, per germline (reference sequence). With 1 base removed from V and 6 bases from J, the gap between germline ends came to 10 bases. The CDR3 spells CASSLGRGSNSPLHF. For the CDR3, the DNA is TGTGCCAGCAGCTTAGGCCGGGGAAGTAATTCACCCCTCCACTTT.

The J gene is TRBJ1-1, the V gene TRBV11-2; no firm D call. The germline gives CDR1 SGHAT, CDR2 FQNNGV. The CDR3 has 12 residues. V was cut by 4 bases and J by 8 bases, with 11 bases left in between. This CDR3 is CASSSPGPEAFF. CDR3 DNA sequence: TGTGCCAGCAGCTCCCCCGGGCCAGAAGCTTTCTTT.

This clone was seen a few times. The gene calls are TRBV27 and TRBJ2-4, with 12 bases lining up with TRBD1. This CDR3 comprises 20 residues. With V trimmed by 4 bases and J by 0 bases, 13 bases remained unmatched. Germline V gene lookup returns CDR1 MNHEY and CDR2 SMNVEV (reference sequence). CDR3 protein: CASSSILGQGAGGAKNIQYF. In nucleotides, the CDR3 is TGTGCCAGCAGTTCCATCCTGGGACAGGGGGCGGGTGGAGCCAAAAACATTCAGTACTTC.

The chain joins TRBV15 to TRBJ2-7; D is possibly TRBD1 (5 bases). Germline V lookup: CDR1 LNHNV, CDR2 YYDKDF (reference sequence). V was shortened by 0 bases and J by 3 bases, with 12 bases between the two germline ends. The CDR3 sequence is 15 residues long. CDR3 protein: CATSREGDSRYEQYF. Here the CDR3 DNA reads TGTGCCACCAGCAGAGAAGGGGATTCCCGCTACGAGCAGTACTTC.

This chain links TRBV27 with TRBJ2-7; the D is unclear. Germline CDR1 reads MNHEY; CDR2 reads SMNVEV (reference sequence). The CDR3 length is 13 residues. The ends were cut back, 8 bases at V and 0 bases at J, with 11 bases in the middle. CDR3 amino acids: CASPSENSYEQYF. The CDR3 DNA sequence: TGTGCCAGCCCCAGCGAAAACTCCTACGAGCAGTACTTC.

The chain uses TRBV4-3 and TRBJ2-7; 7 nucleotides line up with TRBD1. Germline V CDR1 and CDR2: LGHNA, YSLEER. The length of the CDR3 is 16 residues. V trimming: 0 bases; J trimming: 1 base; junction bases outside the gene matches: 6. In DNA form, the CDR3 reads TGCGCCAGCAGCCAAGATAGCAGGGGGATTTCCTACGAGCAGTACTTC. This translates into CASSQDSRGISYEQYF.

The V call is TRBV11-2, the J call TRBJ1-1; tentative D call: TRBD1 (6 bases). This CDR3 is built from 14 residues. Germline assignment: CDR1 SGHAT and CDR2 FQNNGV. Trimming left V 3 bases short and J 4 bases short, with 12 bases between. As DNA, the CDR3 is TGTGCCAGCAGCTTGATGGGGGGGGCCACTGAAGCTTTCTTT. It yields the protein CASSLMGGATEAFF.

The chain combines TRBV20-1 with TRBJ2-1; D is uncertain. The CDR3 is made up of 11 amino acids. Germline V gene lookup returns CDR1 DFQATT and CDR2 SNEGSKA (reference sequence). The CDR3 bases are TGCACATTTAAGCTCTACAATGAGCAGTTCTTC. It codes for CTFKLYNEQFF.

As concerns this clone: A junction boundary mismatches the germline segment, possibly from a read error. J is TRBJ1-3 and V is TRBV10-3; no clear D. The CDR3 runs to 12 residues. The germline gives CDR1 ENHRY, CDR2 SYGVKD. CDR3 amino acids: CAIGEGLDTIYF. The CDR3, as DNA: TGTGCCATCGGTGAAGGGTTAGACACCATATATTTT.

The chain joins TRBV6-2 or TRBV6-3 to TRBJ1-5; D might be TRBD1 (5 bases). V lost 5 bases, J lost 7 bases, and 21 bases lay in between. CDR1 and CDR2 (germline): MNHEY, SVGEGT. CDR3 length: 16 amino acids. The CDR3 DNA sequence: TGTGCCAGCAGTACCCTAATTGGGGGGACGGGCCAGCCCCAGCATTTT. Its translation: CASSTLIGGTGQPQHF.

The CDR3 here is CASSLNRGRSIFGYTF. The CDR3 DNA is TGCGCCAGCAGCTTGAACAGGGGCCGCTCTATCTTTGGCTACACCTTC. The V call is TRBV5-1, the J call TRBJ1-2; 7 bases match TRBD1. V lost 1 base to trimming and J lost 7 bases; unmatched junction nucleotides: 13. This CDR3 spans 16 amino acids. Germline V gives CDR1 SGHRS, CDR2 YFSETQ.